The 18 T cell receptor beta chains below all came from one sample that was sequenced in a study of T cells after somatic rescue of genetic block. Here immunoSEQ multiplex PCR was the method, and the copy in TCRdb shows in-frame clones only, minus some. Of about 88,000 clones listed, 90% are singletons. Sequencing used peripheral blood mononuclear cells (PBMCs). These receptors came from a woman aged 18-35 years.

The chain links TRBV9 to TRBJ2-5, with D possibly being TRBD2 (5 bases). In germline, CDR1 is SGDLS, CDR2 YYNGEE. There are 13 residues in the CDR3. Trimming removed 4 bases from V and 2 bases from J, with 9 bases in between. The CDR3 region is CASSKEVQETQYF. The CDR3, as DNA: TGTGCCAGCAGCAAGGAGGTGCAAGAGACCCAGTACTTC.

The chain uses TRBV5-6 and TRBJ2-1, with 8 bases that match TRBD1. V was clipped by 5 bases and J by 1 base; unmatched bases: 14. The CDR3 loop spans 18 amino acids. The germline V gene has CDR1 SGHDT and CDR2 YYEEEE. The DNA of the CDR3 is TGTGCCAGCAGAGGCGGGACAGGCTCCCTCTTGTCCTACAATGAGCAGTTCTTC. As protein: CASRGGTGSLLSYNEQFF.

This sequence joins TRBV5-1 and TRBJ2-2; 7 bases are a match to TRBD2. This CDR3 comprises 15 residues. Germline V gene data show CDR1 as SGHRS and CDR2 as YFSETQ. V trimming: 4 bases; J trimming: 3 bases; junction bases outside the gene matches: 6. CDR3 residues: CASSPGDYHTGELFF. The CDR3 nucleotides read TGCGCCAGCAGCCCGGGGGACTACCACACCGGGGAGCTGTTTTTT.

The V and J genes are TRBV28 and TRBJ2-1; 9 nucleotides align to TRBD1. The CDR3 has 15 residues. V shed 7 bases and J 7 bases; nucleotides not matched to a gene: 11. The germline CDR1 and CDR2 sequences are MDHEN and SYDVKM. Here the CDR3 reads CASISSGQGRNEQFF. CDR3 coding DNA: TGTGCCAGCATATCCTCGGGACAGGGCAGAAATGAGCAGTTCTTC.

The chain is built from TRBV27 and TRBJ2-3; TRBD2 is a possible D gene (5 bases). Per germline, CDR1 MNHEY and CDR2 SMNVEV (reference sequence). V was clipped by 3 bases and J by 5 bases, with 9 bases between them. The CDR3 consists of 13 residues. The CDR3 coding sequence is TGTGCCAGCAGTTTGGGAGCTGGAGATACGCAGTATTTT. It encodes CASSLGAGDTQYF.

This clone was observed once. For the CDR3, the DNA is TGTGCCAGCAGTTTACGAGGGACAGCACACACTGAAGCTTTCTTT. Its translation: CASSLRGTAHTEAFF. The gene calls are TRBV28 and TRBJ1-1; TRBD1 matches at 7 bases. This CDR3 is built from 15 residues. With 2 bases clipped from V and 3 bases from J, the junction kept 6 bases outside the gene matches. Per germline, CDR1 MDHEN and CDR2 SYDVKM.

The chain uses TRBV23-1 and TRBJ2-3, with D unresolved. TRBV23-1 counts as an open reading frame of uncertain function. V gave up 4 bases and J gave up 1 base, with 6 bases separating them. The CDR3 contains 13 residues. CDR3 DNA: TGCGCCAGCAGTCCTATGGGCACAGATACGCAGTATTTT. It yields the protein CASSPMGTDTQYF.

The chain has TRBV25-1 and TRBJ2-3; D gene ambiguous. Trimming cost V 4 bases and J 6 bases, with 11 bases left between them. This CDR3 region has 13 residues. Germline V gives CDR1 MGHDK, CDR2 SYGVNS. The CDR3 nucleotides read TGTGCCAGCAGTGCGTTGTCCTCGGATACGCAGTATTTT. The encoded protein is CASSALSSDTQYF.

The rearrangement uses TRBV27 and TRBJ2-7, with TRBD1 matching over 9 bases. Germline CDR1 MNHEY, CDR2 SMNVEV (reference sequence). Trimming took 0 bases from V and 5 from J; bases not matched to a gene: 8. The CDR3 is made up of 16 amino acids. CDR3 sequence (DNA): TGTGCCAGCAGTTTATCCCCCGGGACAGGGATCCACGAGCAGTACTTC. It specifies CASSLSPGTGIHEQYF.

The chain employs TRBV6-5 and TRBJ1-1; D gene uncertain. The V end was cut by 8 bases, the J end by 10 bases, with 23 bases between. Germline CDR1 MNHEY, CDR2 SVGAGI. The CDR3 is 14 residues long. The CDR3 nucleotides are TGTGCCAGCTCTCCAGGAGGCCCTACCTGGGGAGCTTTCTTT. It encodes CASSPGGPTWGAFF.

The chain carries TRBV6-5 and TRBJ2-6; D is unresolved. CDR3 length: 14 residues. Germline CDR1 reads MNHEY; CDR2 reads SVGAGI. Trimming left V 4 bases short and J 2 bases short, with 6 bases between. The CDR3 loop is CASSSPPGANVLTF. CDR3 coding DNA: TGTGCCAGCAGTTCCCCCCCTGGGGCCAACGTCCTGACTTTC.

The CDR3 DNA reads TGTGCCAGCAGTCGAGGGTCTGGGGCCAACGTCCTGACTTTC. It translates to CASSRGSGANVLTF. The chain uses TRBV28 and TRBJ2-6; TRBD2 is a possible D gene (5 bases). Per the germline V gene, CDR1 is MDHEN and CDR2 is SYDVKM. The CDR3 is 14 amino acids. The ends were cut back, 5 bases at V and 1 base at J, with 6 bases in the middle.

CDR3 sequence reads: CASSSSGATQYF. DNA for the CDR3: TGTGCCAGCAGCAGCAGCGGAGCAACGCAGTACTTC. The chain is built from TRBV7-3 and TRBJ2-7, with TRBD2 as a possible D gene (5 bases). Trimming cost V 5 bases and J 9 bases, with 14 bases left between them. CDR3 length equals 12 residues. CDR1 SGHTA and CDR2 FQGTGA come from the germline V gene.

This clone was seen only once. The chain couples TRBV18 to TRBJ1-2; D is possibly TRBD1 (5 bases). V shed 8 bases and J shed 7 bases, with 20 bases lying between them. From germline, CDR1 is KGHSH and CDR2 LQKENI. The CDR3 consists of 14 residues. CDR3 loop: CASRDARDDPGYTF. The DNA of the CDR3 is TGTGCCAGCCGCGACGCCAGGGACGACCCTGGCTACACCTTC. The complete variable domain, with remaining parts taken from reference TRBV18 and TRBJ1-2, reads NAGVMQNPRHLVRRRGQEARLRCSPMKGHSHVYWYRQLPEEGLKFMVYLQKENIIDESGMPKERFSAEFPKEGPSILRIQQVVRGDSAAYFCASRDARDDPGYTFGSGTRLTVV.

The chain uses TRBV4-2 and TRBJ1-1; D is unclear. Trimming cost V 1 base and J 6 bases, with 6 bases left between them. CDR1 is LGHNA and CDR2 is YNFKEQ in the germline V gene. The CDR3 is 12 residues long. Written as DNA, the CDR3 is TGTGCCAGCAGCCAAGTGAATGCTGAAGCTTTCTTT. Its translation: CASSQVNAEAFF.

This chain joins TRBV27 and TRBJ2-7, with D maybe TRBD2 (7 bases). The V end lost 0 bases, the J end lost 0 bases, and 18 bases lay between the germline ends. CDR1 is MNHEY and CDR2 is SMNVEV in the germline V gene (reference sequence). The CDR3 totals 18 residues. The CDR3 sequence is CASSLSPPGRGPSYEQYF. CDR3 coding DNA: TGTGCCAGCAGTTTATCGCCCCCGGGGCGGGGGCCCTCCTACGAGCAGTACTTC.

The chain joins TRBV11-3 to TRBJ1-4; 7 bases are a match to TRBD1. CDR1 and CDR2 (germline): SGHNT, YENEEA. The CDR3 consists of 16 residues. The V segment lost 5 bases and the J segment 0 bases; nucleotides outside the gene matches: 6. In nucleotides, the CDR3 is TGTGCCAGCAGCCGACAGGGTTGGGCAACTAATGAAAAACTGTTTTTT. Translation gives CASSRQGWATNEKLFF.

This clone has a single count. The chain links TRBV30 to TRBJ1-6; weak D call: TRBD1 (6 bases). V lost 1 base to trimming and J lost 9 bases, with 16 bases between them. CDR1 and CDR2 from the germline V gene are GTSNPN and SVGIG (reference sequence). This CDR3 spans 15 amino acids. CDR3 bases: TGTGCCTGGAGTGGGCATCAGGGGATTTCTTCACCCCTCCACTTT. Its translation is CAWSGHQGISSPLHF.